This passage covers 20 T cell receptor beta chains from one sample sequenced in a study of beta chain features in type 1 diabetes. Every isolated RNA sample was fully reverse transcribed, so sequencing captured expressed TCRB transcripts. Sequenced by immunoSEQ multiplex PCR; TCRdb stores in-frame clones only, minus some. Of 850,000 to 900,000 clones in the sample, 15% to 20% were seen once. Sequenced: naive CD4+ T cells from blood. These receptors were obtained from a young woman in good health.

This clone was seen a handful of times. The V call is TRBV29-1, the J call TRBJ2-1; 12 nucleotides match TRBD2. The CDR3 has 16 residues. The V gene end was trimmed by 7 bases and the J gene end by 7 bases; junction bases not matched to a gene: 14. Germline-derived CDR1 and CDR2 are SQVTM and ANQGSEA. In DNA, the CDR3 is TGCAGCGCAGCACTGGCGACTAGCGGGAGAACGAATGAGCAGTTCTTC. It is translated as CSAALATSGRTNEQFF.

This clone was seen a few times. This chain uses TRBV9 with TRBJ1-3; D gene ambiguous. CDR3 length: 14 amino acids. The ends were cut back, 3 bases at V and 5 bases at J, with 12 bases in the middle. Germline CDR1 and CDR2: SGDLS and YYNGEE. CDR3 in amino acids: CASSERGGRNTIYF. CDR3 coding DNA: TGTGCCAGCAGCGAAAGAGGAGGAAGAAACACCATATATTTT.

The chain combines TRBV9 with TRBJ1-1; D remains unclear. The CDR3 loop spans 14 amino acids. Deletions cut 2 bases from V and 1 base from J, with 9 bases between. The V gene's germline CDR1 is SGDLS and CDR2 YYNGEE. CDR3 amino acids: CASSVNSKNTEAFF. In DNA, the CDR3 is TGTGCCAGCAGCGTTAACAGTAAGAACACTGAAGCTTTCTTT. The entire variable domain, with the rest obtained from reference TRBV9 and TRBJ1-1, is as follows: DSGVTQTPKHLITATGQRVTLRCSPRSGDLSVYWYQQSLDQGLQFLIQYYNGEERAKGNILERFSAQQFPDLHSELNLSSLELGDSALYFCASSVNSKNTEAFFGQGTRLTVV.

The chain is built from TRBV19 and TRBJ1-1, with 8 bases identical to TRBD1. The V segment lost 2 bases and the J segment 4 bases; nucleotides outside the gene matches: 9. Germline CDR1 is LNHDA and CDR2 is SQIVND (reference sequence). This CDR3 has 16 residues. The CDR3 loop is CASSIFAGGISTEAFF. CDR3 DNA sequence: TGTGCCAGTAGTATATTTGCAGGGGGCATCTCCACTGAAGCTTTCTTT.

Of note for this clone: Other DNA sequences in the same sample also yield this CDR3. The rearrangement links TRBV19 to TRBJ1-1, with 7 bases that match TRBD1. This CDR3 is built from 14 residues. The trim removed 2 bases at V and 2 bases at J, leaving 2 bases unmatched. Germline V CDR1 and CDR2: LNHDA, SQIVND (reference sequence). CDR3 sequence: CASSITGANTEAFF. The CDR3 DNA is TGTGCCAGTAGTATAACAGGGGCAAACACTGAAGCTTTCTTT. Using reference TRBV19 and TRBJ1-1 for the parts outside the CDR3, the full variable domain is DGGITQSPKYLFRKEGQNVTLSCEQNLNHDAMYWYRQDPGQGLRLIYYSQIVNDFQKGDIAEGYSVSREKKESFPLTVTSAQKNPTAFYLCASSITGANTEAFFGQGTRLTVV.

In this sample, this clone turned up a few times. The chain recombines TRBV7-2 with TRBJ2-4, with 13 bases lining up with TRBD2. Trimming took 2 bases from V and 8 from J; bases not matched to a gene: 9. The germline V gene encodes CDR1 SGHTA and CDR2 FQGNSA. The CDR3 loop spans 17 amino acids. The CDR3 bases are TGTGCCAGCAGCTTAAGGGGACTAGCGGGGTGGGGCGACATTCAGTACTTC. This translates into CASSLRGLAGWGDIQYF.

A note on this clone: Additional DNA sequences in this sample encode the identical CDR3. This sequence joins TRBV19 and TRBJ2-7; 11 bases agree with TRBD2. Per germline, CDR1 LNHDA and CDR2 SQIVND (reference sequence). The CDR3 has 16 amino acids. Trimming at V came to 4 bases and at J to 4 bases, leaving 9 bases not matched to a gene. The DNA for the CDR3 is TGTGCCAGTAGTAAAGCCGGGACTAGCGGTTCGTACGAGCAGTACTTC. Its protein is CASSKAGTSGSYEQYF.

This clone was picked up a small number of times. This CDR3 reads CASSLIFPALRSEQYF. CDR3 DNA sequence: TGTGCCAGCAGTTTAATCTTTCCCGCTTTGCGATCCGAGCAGTACTTC. The chain combines TRBV27 with TRBJ2-7; no clear D. The V end lost 2 bases, the J end lost 6 bases, and 20 bases lay between the germline ends. In germline, CDR1 is MNHEY, CDR2 SMNVEV (reference sequence). This CDR3 comprises 16 residues.

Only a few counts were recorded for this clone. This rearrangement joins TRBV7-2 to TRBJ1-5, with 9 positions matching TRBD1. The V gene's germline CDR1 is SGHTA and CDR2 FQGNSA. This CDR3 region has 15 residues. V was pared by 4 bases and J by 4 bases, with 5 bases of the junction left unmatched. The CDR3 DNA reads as TGTGCCAGCAGCTCCGGACAGGGGTGGAATCAGCCCCAGCATTTT. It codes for CASSSGQGWNQPQHF.

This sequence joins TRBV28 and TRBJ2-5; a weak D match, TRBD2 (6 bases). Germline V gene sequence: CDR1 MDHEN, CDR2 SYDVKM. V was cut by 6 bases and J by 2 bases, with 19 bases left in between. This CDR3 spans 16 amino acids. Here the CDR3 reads CASSGGVGTVQETQYF. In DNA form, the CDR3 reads TGTGCCAGCAGCGGCGGGGTGGGGACGGTTCAAGAGACCCAGTACTTC. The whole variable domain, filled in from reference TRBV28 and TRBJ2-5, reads DVKVTQSSRYLVKRTGEKVFLECVQDMDHENMFWYRQDPGLGLRLIYFSYDVKMKEKGDIPEGYSVSREKKERFSLILESASTNQTSMYLCASSGGVGTVQETQYFGPGTRLLVL.

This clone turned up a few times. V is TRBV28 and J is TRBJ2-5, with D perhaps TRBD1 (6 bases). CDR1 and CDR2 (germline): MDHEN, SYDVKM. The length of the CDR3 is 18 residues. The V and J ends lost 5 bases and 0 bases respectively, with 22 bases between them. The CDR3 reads CASSPSTGNRGYQETQYF. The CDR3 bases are TGTGCCAGCAGTCCCTCTACGGGTAATAGGGGGTACCAAGAGACCCAGTACTTC.

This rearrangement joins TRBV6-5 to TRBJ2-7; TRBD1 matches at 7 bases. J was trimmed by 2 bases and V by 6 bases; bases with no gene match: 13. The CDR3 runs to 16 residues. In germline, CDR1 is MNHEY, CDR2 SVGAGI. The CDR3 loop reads CASSYTYGQGAYEQYF. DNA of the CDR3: TGTGCCAGCAGCTACACTTACGGGCAGGGGGCCTACGAGCAGTACTTC.

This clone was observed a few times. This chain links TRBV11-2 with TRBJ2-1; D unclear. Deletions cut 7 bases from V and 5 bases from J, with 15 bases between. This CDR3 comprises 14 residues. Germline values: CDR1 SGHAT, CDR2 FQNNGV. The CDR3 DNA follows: TGTGCCAGCACCTTTAATGTGCCGAACAATGAGCAGTTCTTC. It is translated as CASTFNVPNNEQFF.

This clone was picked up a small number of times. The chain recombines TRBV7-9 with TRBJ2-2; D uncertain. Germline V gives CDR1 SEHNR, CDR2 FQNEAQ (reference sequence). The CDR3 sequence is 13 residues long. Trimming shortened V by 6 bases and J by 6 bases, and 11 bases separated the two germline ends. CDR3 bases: TGTGCCAGCAGAAGGTGGGCGGCCGGGGAGCTGTTTTTT. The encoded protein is CASRRWAAGELFF.

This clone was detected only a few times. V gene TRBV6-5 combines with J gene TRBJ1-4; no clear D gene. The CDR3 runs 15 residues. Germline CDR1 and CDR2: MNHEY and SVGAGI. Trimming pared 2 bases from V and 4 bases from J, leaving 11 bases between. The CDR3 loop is CASSYKGGRNEKLFF. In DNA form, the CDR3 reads TGTGCCAGCAGTTACAAAGGAGGGCGTAATGAAAAACTGTTTTTT.

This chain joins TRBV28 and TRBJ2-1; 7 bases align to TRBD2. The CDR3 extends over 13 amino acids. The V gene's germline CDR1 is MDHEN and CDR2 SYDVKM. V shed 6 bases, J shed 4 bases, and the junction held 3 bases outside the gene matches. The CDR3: CASRTSVYNEQFF. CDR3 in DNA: TGTGCCAGCAGAACTAGCGTATACAATGAGCAGTTCTTC.

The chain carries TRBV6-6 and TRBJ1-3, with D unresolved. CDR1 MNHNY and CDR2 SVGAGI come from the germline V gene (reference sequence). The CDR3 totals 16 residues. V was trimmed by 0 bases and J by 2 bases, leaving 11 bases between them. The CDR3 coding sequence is TGTGCCAGCAGTTACTCTTGGGCAGGTGCTGGAAACACCATATATTTT. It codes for CASSYSWAGAGNTIYF.

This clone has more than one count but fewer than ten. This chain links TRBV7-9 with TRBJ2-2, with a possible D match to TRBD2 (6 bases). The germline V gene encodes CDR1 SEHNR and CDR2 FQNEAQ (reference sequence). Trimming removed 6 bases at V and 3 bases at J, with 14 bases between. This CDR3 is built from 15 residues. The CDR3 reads CASSLSGVYTGELFF. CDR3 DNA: TGTGCCAGCAGTCTCTCGGGGGTGTACACCGGGGAGCTGTTTTTT.

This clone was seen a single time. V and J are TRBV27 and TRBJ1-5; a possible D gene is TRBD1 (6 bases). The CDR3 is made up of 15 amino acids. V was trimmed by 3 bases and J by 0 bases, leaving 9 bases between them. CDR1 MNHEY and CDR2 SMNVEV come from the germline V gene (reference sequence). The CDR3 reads CASSFPGASNQPQHF. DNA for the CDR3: TGTGCCAGCAGTTTTCCGGGGGCTAGCAATCAGCCCCAGCATTTT.

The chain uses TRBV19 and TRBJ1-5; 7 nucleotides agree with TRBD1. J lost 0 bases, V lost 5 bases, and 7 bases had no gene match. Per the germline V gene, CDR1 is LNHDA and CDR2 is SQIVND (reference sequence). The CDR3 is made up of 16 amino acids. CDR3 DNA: TGTGCCAGTAGTCCCCGACAGGGATATAGCAATCAGCCCCAGCATTTT. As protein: CASSPRQGYSNQPQHF.